A selection of T cell receptor beta chains follows, all from one sample in a study of radiation and T cells in renal cell carcinoma. Only in-frame clones appear in the TCRdb table, and some are missing; sequencing was by immunoSEQ multiplex PCR. The profile shows some 150,000 clones, about 86% of them singletons. The input for sequencing was blood, taken from a patient whose treatment included radiotherapy and nephrectomy. These receptors were obtained from a woman aged 50 to 60 with renal cell carcinoma. The CDR3 runs from the conserved cysteine through the conserved F or W. The order of the fields is V gene, clone size, J gene, D gene, CDR3 DNA, CDR3 protein. The D gene is left open where the match is weak. Some rows mark clone size as missing; the rest say once, few, many or name a class of expanded clone.

v_call: TRBV14; clone_size: few; j_call: TRBJ2-5; d_call: NA; cdr3_nt: TGTGCCAGCAGCCAAGGGGGGGCAGAGACCCAGTACTTC; cdr3_aa: CASSQGGAETQYF
v_call: TRBV6-5; clone_size: NA; j_call: TRBJ1-5; d_call: NA; cdr3_nt: TGTGCCAGCAGTTACTCGGGGCAGGTCAATCAGCCCCAGCATTTT; cdr3_aa: CASSYSGQVNQPQHF
v_call: TRBV9; clone_size: NA; j_call: TRBJ1-2; d_call: NA; cdr3_nt: TGTGCCAGCAGCGCGGGCCTTCTGGGCTACACCTTC; cdr3_aa: CASSAGLLGYTF
v_call: TRBV7-9; clone_size: NA; j_call: TRBJ2-1; d_call: NA; cdr3_nt: TGTGCCAGCAGCCCCCAGGCGGATGAGCAGTTCTTC; cdr3_aa: CASSPQADEQFF
v_call: TRBV5-4; clone_size: few; j_call: TRBJ1-1; d_call: NA; cdr3_nt: TGTGCCAGCAGCTTGGAGGGTTTCACTGAAGCTTTCTTT; cdr3_aa: CASSLEGFTEAFF
v_call: TRBV28; clone_size: NA; j_call: TRBJ2-5; d_call: NA; cdr3_nt: TGTGGGACGCATCAAGAGACCCAGTACTTC; cdr3_aa: CGTHQETQYF
v_call: TRBV18; clone_size: NA; j_call: TRBJ2-5; d_call: TRBD1; cdr3_nt: TGTGCCAGCTCACCGGTTAACAGGGGGAAGGAGACCCAGTACTTC; cdr3_aa: CASSPVNRGKETQYF
v_call: TRBV25-1; clone_size: NA; j_call: TRBJ1-6; d_call: NA; cdr3_nt: TGTGCCAGCATTGACACACCCCTCCACTTT; cdr3_aa: CASIDTPLHF
v_call: TRBV4-3; clone_size: NA; j_call: TRBJ1-2; d_call: NA; cdr3_nt: TGCGCCAGCAGCCAGACCGACAGGCCCAACTATGGCTACACCTTC; cdr3_aa: CASSQTDRPNYGYTF
v_call: TRBV28; clone_size: once; j_call: TRBJ1-2; d_call: NA; cdr3_nt: TGTGCCAGCAGTTTACTTGAGGCTGGCTACACCTTC; cdr3_aa: CASSLLEAGYTF
v_call: TRBV5-1; clone_size: NA; j_call: TRBJ2-3; d_call: NA; cdr3_nt: TGCGCCAGCAGCTTGAATCGAGCAGATACGCAGTATTTT; cdr3_aa: CASSLNRADTQYF
v_call: TRBV7-2; clone_size: few; j_call: TRBJ2-4; d_call: TRBD2; cdr3_nt: TGTGCCAGCAGCTTGAGACTAGCGGGGGATCTAGCCAAAAACATTCAGTACTTC; cdr3_aa: CASSLRLAGDLAKNIQYF
v_call: TRBV9; clone_size: NA; j_call: TRBJ1-2; d_call: NA; cdr3_nt: TGTGCCAGCAGCGTACCAGGTAGCTACACCTTC; cdr3_aa: CASSVPGSYTF
v_call: TRBV25-1; clone_size: once; j_call: TRBJ2-5; d_call: NA; cdr3_nt: TGTGCCAGCAGTCCTCGGACAGAACAAGAGACCCAGTACTTC; cdr3_aa: CASSPRTEQETQYF
v_call: TRBV30; clone_size: NA; j_call: TRBJ2-7; d_call: TRBD1; cdr3_nt: TGTGCCTGGAGTGAGATCGACAGGGCCATCGACGAGCAGTACTTC; cdr3_aa: CAWSEIDRAIDEQYF
v_call: TRBV9; clone_size: NA; j_call: TRBJ2-2; d_call: TRBD1; cdr3_nt: TGTGCCAGCAGTAGTACAGGGGGCTTTAACACCGGGGAGCTGTTTTTT; cdr3_aa: CASSSTGGFNTGELFF
v_call: TRBV9; clone_size: NA; j_call: TRBJ2-7; d_call: TRBD2; cdr3_nt: TGTGCCAGCAGCGGGATCGGGACTAGCGGAAAATTCTACGAGCAGTACTTC; cdr3_aa: CASSGIGTSGKFYEQYF
v_call: TRBV19; clone_size: NA; j_call: TRBJ1-1; d_call: TRBD1; cdr3_nt: TGTGCCAGTAACCGAAACCCGGGACAGGGTAACACTGAAGCTTTCTTT; cdr3_aa: CASNRNPGQGNTEAFF
v_call: TRBV18; clone_size: NA; j_call: TRBJ1-1; d_call: NA; cdr3_nt: TGTGCCAGCTCAGGCACACAGATGAACACTGAAGCTTTCTTT; cdr3_aa: CASSGTQMNTEAFF
v_call: TRBV21-1; clone_size: NA; j_call: TRBJ1-2; d_call: NA; cdr3_nt: TGTGCCAGCGACCAGCGGGAGGACACCGGACTGTGTGGCTACACCTTC; cdr3_aa: CASDQREDTGLCGYTF
v_call: TRBV9; clone_size: NA; j_call: TRBJ1-2; d_call: TRBD1; cdr3_nt: TGTGCCAGCAGCGTAGACAGGGGACTCTATGGCTACACCTTC; cdr3_aa: CASSVDRGLYGYTF
v_call: TRBV4-1; clone_size: NA; j_call: TRBJ2-7; d_call: NA; cdr3_nt: TGCGCCAGCAGCCACTCAATCGGGACCGAGCAGTACTTC; cdr3_aa: CASSHSIGTEQYF
v_call: TRBV5-1; clone_size: NA; j_call: TRBJ2-7; d_call: NA; cdr3_nt: TGCGCCAGCAGCTCCGACGGGTGGTACGAGCAGTACTTC; cdr3_aa: CASSSDGWYEQYF